This T cell receptor (beta chain) was captured in a study of shared clonotypes between healthy human individuals. Whole-study findings and limits: The generation probabilities recorded for non-shared clonotypes fell below those of clonotypes shared by all four donors. The naive CD4 repertoires of several donors were compared, and approximately 4.5% of clonotypes were shared.

The CDR3 runs 15 residues. Trimming cost V 2 bases and J 9 bases; bases outside gene matches: 6. The germline gives CDR1 SSHAT, CDR2 FNYEAQ (reference sequence). In the original workflow: ImmunoSEQ gave junction-only sequences without quality scores, so filtering differed. Assay: immunoSEQ multiplex PCR; the TCRdb copy retains only in-frame clones and omits some. Clonal size and the V and J genes are those of that table, whereas D and trimming came from the DNA. The sample shows 2 million to 2.5 million clones, 90% to 95% of them seen only once. In regard to this clone: Its antigen is unknown.

Negatively enriched CD4+ T cells were divided by CD45RA into naive and memory. The receptor comes from a young man in good health. Some clones in this sample may be carry-over from other donors' samples. The chain uses TRBV7-7 and TRBJ2-1; 11 positions agree with TRBD2. Sequences were obtained from naive CD4+ T cells from PBMCs. Subset here: CD45RA+ positively selected. The CDR3 nucleotides are TGTGCCAGCAGCTTATCACTAGCGGGGGTGGCTGAGCAGTTCTTC. Translating it yields CASSLSLAGVAEQFF.